This entry describes one TCR beta chain. Antigen unknown. The sample originates from a study of long-term antiretroviral therapy in people with HIV. Study-wide results and limits: Following ART, diversity rose but still fell short of transplant donor controls. In the period from about 2003 to 2017, blood was collected, possibly under older ART regimens.

The CDR3 is 17 residues long. Version v3.0 of the immunoSEQ assay ran at survey level. Sequencing was performed with immunoSEQ multiplex PCR; in TCRdb, only in-frame clones are kept and a portion is missing. Among 42,000 or so clones, approximately 85% were seen once, and the ten largest hold about 6%. The TCR originated in a woman between 45 and 60 years old with HIV. The specimen was unsorted PBMCs, collected 3.1 years after starting antiretroviral therapy. This chain uses TRBV21-1 with TRBJ2-7; the table's D call TRBD2 went unverified against the DNA. TRBV21-1 is classified as a pseudogene. As DNA, the CDR3 is TGTGCCAGCAGCGCGGATACTAGATTCCCGGGCTCCTACGAGCAGTACTTC. It yields the protein CASSADTRFPGSYEQYF.